These T cell receptor beta chains were read from a single sample in a study of T cell changes during pregnancy in multiple sclerosis. Clones were read by immunoSEQ multiplex PCR, and TCRdb kept only the in-frame ones, dropping some. The sample lists 65,000 to 85,000 clones, around 92% occurring once. The sample in question was peripheral blood, obtained after pregnancy. The receptors were sampled from a female donor with multiple sclerosis, enrolled in a pregnancy study. The CDR3 runs from the conserved cysteine through the conserved F or W. Each record gives: clone size, D gene, V gene, J gene, CDR3 DNA, CDR3 protein. The D gene is left open where the match is weak. The listing skips clone size in some rows; elsewhere it reads once, few, many or a size class.

clone_size: NA; d_call: TRBD2; v_call: TRBV5-1; j_call: TRBJ2-7; cdr3_nt: TGCGCCAGCAGCCCGAGGGGCGGGAGTCCCAGGAGCTCCTACGAGCAGTACTTC; cdr3_aa: CASSPRGGSPRSSYEQYF
clone_size: NA; d_call: NA; v_call: TRBV27; j_call: TRBJ1-4; cdr3_nt: TGTGCCAGCAGTAATGGGGCCTATAATGAAAAACTGTTTTTT; cdr3_aa: CASSNGAYNEKLFF
clone_size: NA; d_call: NA; v_call: TRBV1; j_call: TRBJ2-5; cdr3_nt: TGCACCAGCAGCCCCCTACCGGGGACAGTGCCAGAGACCCAGTACTTC; cdr3_aa: CTSSPLPGTVPETQYF
clone_size: NA; d_call: TRBD1; v_call: TRBV27; j_call: TRBJ2-7; cdr3_nt: TGTGCCAGCAGGCGGGACAGGGGAAGCGAGCAGTACTTC; cdr3_aa: CASRRDRGSEQYF
clone_size: NA; d_call: TRBD1; v_call: TRBV19; j_call: TRBJ1-2; cdr3_nt: TGTGCCAGTAGTGAGGGACAGGGGTGGAGTGGCTACACCTTC; cdr3_aa: CASSEGQGWSGYTF
clone_size: NA; d_call: TRBD2; v_call: TRBV15; j_call: TRBJ2-7; cdr3_nt: TGTGCCACCAGCAGACGGACTAGCGGAGCCTACGAGCAGTACTTC; cdr3_aa: CATSRRTSGAYEQYF
clone_size: few; d_call: TRBD1; v_call: TRBV5-1; j_call: TRBJ2-2; cdr3_nt: TGCGCCAGCTATTCCGGGACAGGGGTCACCGGGGAGCTGTTTTTT; cdr3_aa: CASYSGTGVTGELFF
clone_size: NA; d_call: TRBD1; v_call: TRBV4-1; j_call: TRBJ1-1; cdr3_nt: TGCGCCAGCAGCCTAGGACAGGGGGCGACGGCTTTCTTT; cdr3_aa: CASSLGQGATAFF
clone_size: NA; d_call: NA; v_call: TRBV30; j_call: TRBJ2-7; cdr3_nt: TGTGCCTGGGGGTTGGCAGCGCCAAACTACGAGCAGTACTTC; cdr3_aa: CAWGLAAPNYEQYF
clone_size: NA; d_call: TRBD1; v_call: TRBV23-1; j_call: TRBJ2-5; cdr3_nt: TGCGCCAGCAGGGGGGACAGGGAGACCCAGTACTTC; cdr3_aa: CASRGDRETQYF
clone_size: NA; d_call: TRBD2; v_call: TRBV5-1; j_call: TRBJ2-7; cdr3_nt: TGCGCCAGCAGCCATGGGACTAGCGGGAGTTACGAGCAGTACTTC; cdr3_aa: CASSHGTSGSYEQYF
clone_size: NA; d_call: NA; v_call: TRBV19; j_call: TRBJ1-2; cdr3_nt: TGTGCCAGTAGTATAGCCCCCGGCGGGTCCTATGGCTACACCTTC; cdr3_aa: CASSIAPGGSYGYTF
clone_size: NA; d_call: TRBD2; v_call: TRBV7-2; j_call: TRBJ2-7; cdr3_nt: TGTGCCAGCAGCAAGGGACTAGCGGCCTACGAGCAGTACTTC; cdr3_aa: CASSKGLAAYEQYF
clone_size: NA; d_call: NA; v_call: TRBV25-1; j_call: TRBJ1-3; cdr3_nt: TGTGCCAGCACTGGCAACTCTGGAAACACCATATATTTT; cdr3_aa: CASTGNSGNTIYF
clone_size: NA; d_call: NA; v_call: TRBV6-5; j_call: TRBJ2-7; cdr3_nt: TGTGCCAGCAGCCTGATTGCACGCGCCGGCTACGAGCAGTACTTC; cdr3_aa: CASSLIARAGYEQYF
clone_size: NA; d_call: NA; v_call: TRBV29-1; j_call: TRBJ1-1; cdr3_nt: TGCAGCGTTGGACAACCCACTGAAGCTTTCTTT; cdr3_aa: CSVGQPTEAFF
clone_size: NA; d_call: TRBD1; v_call: TRBV29-1; j_call: TRBJ2-2; cdr3_nt: TGCAGCGCTAGGACAGGGACGGCCACCGGGGAGCTGTTTTTT; cdr3_aa: CSARTGTATGELFF
clone_size: NA; d_call: NA; v_call: TRBV27; j_call: TRBJ2-7; cdr3_nt: TGTGCCAGCAGTCGGAGGGACGCATCCTACGAGCAGTACTTC; cdr3_aa: CASSRRDASYEQYF
clone_size: NA; d_call: TRBD1; v_call: TRBV18; j_call: TRBJ1-1; cdr3_nt: TGTGCCAGCCACAGGGGTGAGGACACTGAAGCTTTCTTT; cdr3_aa: CASHRGEDTEAFF
clone_size: NA; d_call: TRBD1; v_call: TRBV6-1; j_call: TRBJ2-7; cdr3_nt: TGTGCCAGCACCCGACAGGGGGCCCAGTACGAGCAGTACTTC; cdr3_aa: CASTRQGAQYEQYF
clone_size: once; d_call: TRBD1; v_call: TRBV2; j_call: TRBJ1-3; cdr3_nt: TGTGCCAGCAGGACTGCACAGGGGCATTACTCTGGAAACACCATATATTTT; cdr3_aa: CASRTAQGHYSGNTIYF
clone_size: NA; d_call: NA; v_call: TRBV5-1; j_call: TRBJ2-1; cdr3_nt: TGCGCCAGCAGCTTGGCCGGGGGAAAAGTCCGCTACAATGAGCAGTTCTTC; cdr3_aa: CASSLAGGKVRYNEQFF
clone_size: NA; d_call: TRBD1; v_call: TRBV19; j_call: TRBJ2-1; cdr3_nt: TGTGCCAGTAGACGACAGGGGGCGTCCTACAATGAGCAGTTCTTC; cdr3_aa: CASRRQGASYNEQFF
clone_size: once; d_call: TRBD1; v_call: TRBV6-6; j_call: TRBJ2-5; cdr3_nt: TGTGCCAGCAGTTACCCGGACAGGGGGCAAGAGACCCAGTACTTC; cdr3_aa: CASSYPDRGQETQYF
clone_size: NA; d_call: NA; v_call: TRBV5-5; j_call: TRBJ2-7; cdr3_nt: TGTGCCAGCAGCTTCAGGGAAGTCGCGGCCTACGAGCAGTACTTC; cdr3_aa: CASSFREVAAYEQYF
clone_size: NA; d_call: NA; v_call: TRBV7-8; j_call: TRBJ2-7; cdr3_nt: TGTGCCAGCAGCACCCCGGGACTTCGAGCCCACGGAGAGCAGTACTTC; cdr3_aa: CASSTPGLRAHGEQYF
clone_size: NA; d_call: TRBD1; v_call: TRBV4-1; j_call: TRBJ1-2; cdr3_nt: TGCGCCAGCAGCCAAGGGTCCGGGACAGGGGGCGTTGACTATGGCTACACCTTC; cdr3_aa: CASSQGSGTGGVDYGYTF
clone_size: once; d_call: TRBD2; v_call: TRBV27; j_call: TRBJ2-1; cdr3_nt: TGTGCCAGCACTTCCCGGACTAGCGGTCACAATGAGCAGTTCTTC; cdr3_aa: CASTSRTSGHNEQFF
clone_size: NA; d_call: NA; v_call: TRBV19; j_call: TRBJ2-7; cdr3_nt: TGTGCCAGTAGTATAGTTGAACGGGTCCCGCAGTACTTC; cdr3_aa: CASSIVERVPQYF
clone_size: NA; d_call: NA; v_call: TRBV10-3; j_call: TRBJ1-1; cdr3_nt: TGTGCCTCCGGGAGGACCATGAACACTGAAGCTTTCTTT; cdr3_aa: CASGRTMNTEAFF
clone_size: once; d_call: NA; v_call: TRBV7-9; j_call: TRBJ1-1; cdr3_nt: TGTGCCAGTGCCCCACAGGGTTTGAACACTGAAGCTTTCTTT; cdr3_aa: CASAPQGLNTEAFF
clone_size: NA; d_call: TRBD2; v_call: TRBV30; j_call: TRBJ2-7; cdr3_nt: TGTGCCTGGAAGTGGCTAGCGGGAGACGAGCAGTACTTC; cdr3_aa: CAWKWLAGDEQYF
clone_size: NA; d_call: NA; v_call: TRBV18; j_call: TRBJ1-2; cdr3_nt: TGTGCCAGCTCACTGCGGATCGGCTACACCTTC; cdr3_aa: CASSLRIGYTF
clone_size: NA; d_call: NA; v_call: TRBV5-6; j_call: TRBJ2-7; cdr3_nt: TGTGCCAGCAGCTTGATTTCCAGAAACTCCTACGAGCAGTACTTC; cdr3_aa: CASSLISRNSYEQYF
clone_size: NA; d_call: TRBD1; v_call: TRBV6-1; j_call: TRBJ1-5; cdr3_nt: TGTGCCAGCAGTGGACGTTTGGGACAGTTAATAGATCAGCCCCAGCATTTT; cdr3_aa: CASSGRLGQLIDQPQHF
clone_size: NA; d_call: NA; v_call: TRBV5-6; j_call: TRBJ2-3; cdr3_nt: TGTGCCAGCAGAGAAAAGGACTATCCCACAGATACGCAGTATTTT; cdr3_aa: CASREKDYPTDTQYF
clone_size: NA; d_call: TRBD1; v_call: TRBV27; j_call: TRBJ1-4; cdr3_nt: TGTGCCAGCAGTTTAAAGGGGGCTGTCTCCAATGAAAAACTGTTTTTT; cdr3_aa: CASSLKGAVSNEKLFF
clone_size: NA; d_call: TRBD2; v_call: TRBV9; j_call: TRBJ2-1; cdr3_nt: TGTGCCAGCAGCGTACTAGCGGGAGGGTCCTACAATGAGCAGTTCTTC; cdr3_aa: CASSVLAGGSYNEQFF
clone_size: NA; d_call: NA; v_call: TRBV28; j_call: TRBJ2-3; cdr3_nt: TGTGCCAGCAGTTTCCCAGGGACTGGAACCTCAGATACGCAGTATTTT; cdr3_aa: CASSFPGTGTSDTQYF